The 20 T cell receptor beta chains below come from one sample, sequenced in a study of T cells in Graves' hyperthyroidism and ophthalmopathy. What was amplified from RNA transcripts were TCR beta CDR3 regions. The TCR CDR3 was amplified in a first-round RT-PCR using the HTBI primer set. TCRdb redid the calling of the multiplex PCR reads with MiXCR, one entry per CDR3 protein. The repertoire holds roughly 96,000 distinct CDR3 sequences, with about 51% as singletons. What was sequenced was blood. The receptors come from a woman in her forties with Graves' hyperthyroidism.

The V and J genes are TRBV10-3 and TRBJ1-6; D possibly corresponds to TRBD1 (5 bases). Trimming removed 5 bases at V and 10 bases at J, with 12 bases between. The CDR3 sequence is 13 residues long. Germline lookup yields CDR1 ENHRY and CDR2 SYGVKD. The CDR3 bases are TGTGCCATCAGTATGAGGGGCGGCTCACCCCTCCACTTT. This translates into CAISMRGGSPLHF.

In regard to this clonotype: This CDR3 is missing its conserved last phenylalanine or tryptophan, likely due to a read error. The chain has TRBV29-1 and TRBJ1-2, with TRBD1 matching 8 bases. Germline CDR1 reads SQVTM; CDR2 reads ANQGSEA. With V trimmed by 7 bases and J by 4 bases, 8 bases remained unmatched. The CDR3 length is 13 residues. This CDR3 reads CSGGQDSGYGYTL. CDR3 nucleotides: TGCAGCGGGGGACAGGACAGTGGCTATGGCTACACCCTC.

The chain carries TRBV7-2 and TRBJ2-2; the D is unclear. The germline CDR1 and CDR2 sequences are SGHTA and FQGNSA. CDR3 length: 16 amino acids. Trimming removed 5 bases from V and 1 base from J, with 14 bases in between. CDR3 nucleotides: TGTGCCAGCAGCCTCTTAAGACGCCGGAACACCGGGGAGCTGTTTTTT. It codes for CASSLLRRRNTGELFF.

This clonotype appeared a few times. The chain recombines TRBV9 with TRBJ2-3; TRBD2 agrees at 15 bases. The V gene's germline CDR1 is SGDLS and CDR2 YYNGEE. The V and J ends lost 4 bases and 9 bases, in that order; junction bases with no gene match: 15. The CDR3 is 18 residues long. The CDR3 reads CASSLPPGLAGGPSTQYF. The CDR3 DNA follows: TGTGCCAGCAGCTTGCCCCCCGGACTAGCGGGAGGGCCCTCAACGCAGTATTTT.

The chain has TRBV7-4 and TRBJ1-3; 10 nucleotides line up with TRBD1. J was trimmed by 4 bases and V by 5 bases; bases with no gene match: 11. CDR3 length: 17 residues. The germline V gene has CDR1 SGHVT and CDR2 SQSDAQ. CDR3 DNA sequence: TGTGCCAGCAGCACGAGACAGGGGGCCCGAGGGGGAAACACCATATATTTT. This encodes CASSTRQGARGGNTIYF. Based on the CDR3 plus reference TRBV7-4 and TRBJ1-3, the full variable domain is GAGVSQSPRYKVAKRGRDVALRCDSISGHVTLYWYRQTLGQGSEVLTYSQSDAQRDKSGRPSGRFSAERPERSVSTLKIQRTEQGDSAVYLCASSTRQGARGGNTIYFGEGSWLTVV.

This clonotype has a count of ten or more. The chain is built from TRBV10-3 and TRBJ2-5; 10 bases match TRBD2. After removal of 8 bases from V and 4 bases from J, the junction contained 4 bases not matched to a gene. Germline V gene data show CDR1 as ENHRY and CDR2 as SYGVKD. This CDR3 region has 13 residues. DNA of the CDR3: TGTGCCATCCAAGCGGGAGGGGGAGAGACCCAGTACTTC. Its translation is CAIQAGGGETQYF.

The CDR3 nucleotides read TGTGCCAGCAGTTCTGAAGGGGGGGACGCCTATAATTCACCCCTCCACTTT. Its protein is CASSSEGGDAYNSPLHF. The genes are TRBV2 and TRBJ1-6; D may be TRBD1 (6 bases). Germline V lookup: CDR1 SNHLY, CDR2 FYNNEI. Trimming took 5 bases from V and 2 from J, leaving 16 bases between them. The CDR3 spans 17 residues. The full variable domain, completed using reference TRBV2 and TRBJ1-6, is EPEVTQTPSHQVTQMGQEVILRCVPISNHLYFYWYRQILGQKVEFLVSFYNNEISEKSEIFDDQFSVERPDGSNFTLKIRSTKLEDSAMYFCASSSEGGDAYNSPLHFGNGTRLTVT.

This clonotype has a single count. The chain is built from TRBV20-1 and TRBJ2-5; TRBD2 matches at 8 bases. V lost 0 bases to trimming and J lost 5 bases; unmatched junction nucleotides: 14. Germline V lookup: CDR1 DFQATT, CDR2 SNEGSKA (reference sequence). The CDR3 is made up of 17 amino acids. The CDR3 DNA is TGCAGTGCTAGAGACCCCACTAGCGGCGCCACAGGGGAGACCCAGTACTTC. Translated: CSARDPTSGATGETQYF.

The V and J genes are TRBV2 and TRBJ1-1, with a possible D match to TRBD1 (6 bases). Germline assignment: CDR1 SNHLY and CDR2 FYNNEI. Deletions cut 4 bases from V and 4 bases from J, with 16 bases between. The length of the CDR3 is 15 residues. CDR3 DNA sequence: TGTGCCAGCAGTGCTAGGGCAGGGGCCGTCACTGAAGCTTTCTTT. It encodes CASSARAGAVTEAFF.

The chain carries TRBV2 and TRBJ1-2; TRBD1 agrees at 8 bases. The CDR3 is 17 residues long. Germline CDR1 SNHLY, CDR2 FYNNEI. The V gene end was trimmed by 2 bases and the J gene end by 2 bases; junction bases not matched to a gene: 10. CDR3 residues: CASSELAGGQANYGYTF. The CDR3 DNA follows: TGTGCCAGCAGTGAACTAGCGGGGGGACAGGCCAACTATGGCTACACCTTC.

The chain uses TRBV9 and TRBJ2-5; maybe TRBD1 (6 bases). V lost 5 bases, J lost 5 bases, and 19 bases lay in between. The CDR3 sequence is 15 residues long. Germline CDR1 SGDLS, CDR2 YYNGEE. CDR3 amino acids: CASSATQGLGETQYF. CDR3 nucleotide sequence: TGTGCCAGCAGTGCTACACAGGGCTTAGGGGAGACCCAGTACTTC.

To note about this clonotype: This may come from a read error, since a much larger clone is one base off. This chain links TRBV15 with TRBJ2-7; 9 positions match TRBD1. The CDR3 consists of 13 residues. Germline trimming cut 4 bases from V and 5 bases from J; bases unmatched to any gene: 3. CDR1 is LNHNV and CDR2 is YYDKDF in the germline V gene (reference sequence). CDR3 amino acids: CATSTQGAHEQYF. The CDR3 coding sequence is TGTGCCACCAGCACACAGGGGGCCCACGAGCAGTACTTC.

The chain combines TRBV7-9 with TRBJ2-5, with D maybe TRBD2 (6 bases). Germline CDR1 is SEHNR and CDR2 is FQNEAQ (reference sequence). The CDR3 sequence is 18 residues long. V was trimmed by 1 base and J by 3 bases, leaving 21 bases between them. In DNA, the CDR3 is TGTGCCAGCAGCTTAGGTAGGGGAGGAAGGATCAGCAAAGAGACCCAGTACTTC. Translation: CASSLGRGGRISKETQYF.

This clonotype was detected ten times or more. CDR3 DNA: TGTGCCAGCAGCCGCCTCCCAGAAGGAGATGGCTACACCTTC. It specifies CASSRLPEGDGYTF. The gene calls are TRBV7-2 and TRBJ1-2; D unresolved. This CDR3 is built from 14 residues. Germline CDR1 SGHTA, CDR2 FQGNSA. With 5 bases removed from V and 6 bases from J, the gap between germline ends came to 16 bases.

The chain employs TRBV5-4 and TRBJ1-4, with 8 bases lining up with TRBD1. Germline loops: CDR1 SGHNT, CDR2 YYREEE (reference sequence). The J segment lost 7 bases and the V segment lost 5 bases, leaving 7 bases of the junction unmatched. The length of the CDR3 is 14 residues. CDR3 region: CASRVDRGSEKLFF. CDR3 DNA: TGTGCCAGCAGGGTCGACAGGGGATCTGAAAAACTGTTTTTT.

The chain couples TRBV20-1 to TRBJ2-2; D perhaps matches TRBD2 (5 bases). V shed 4 bases and J shed 2 bases, with 11 bases lying between them. Germline CDR1 DFQATT, CDR2 SNEGSKA (reference sequence). CDR3 length equals 14 residues. The CDR3 region has the DNA TGCAGTGCTAAACTAGGGAAAAACACCGGGGAGCTGTTTTTT. Translated: CSAKLGKNTGELFF.

This clonotype was detected ten times or more. The chain is built from TRBV14 and TRBJ1-1; 7 bases are a match to TRBD1. The ends lost 4 bases at V and 4 bases at J; junction bases unmatched: 3. The CDR3 totals 13 residues. CDR1 and CDR2 from the germline V gene are SGHDN and FVKESK. The CDR3 nucleotides read TGTGCCAGCAGCCGGGACAGAGCCACTGAAGCTTTCTTT. Its translation: CASSRDRATEAFF.

Comments on this clonotype: A much more abundant neighbour one base away suggests this may be a read error. The chain links TRBV7-9 to TRBJ2-7, with D hard to call. The CDR3 sequence is 17 residues long. Germline CDR1 reads SEHNR; CDR2 reads FQNEAQ (reference sequence). The germline V and J ends were trimmed by 8 bases and 1 base, with 24 bases remaining between them. CDR3 sequence: CASGQEASPRWSYEQYF. In DNA form, the CDR3 reads TGTGCCAGCGGCCAAGAAGCCTCCCCCCGGTGGTCCTACGAGCAGTACTTC.

A few counts support this clonotype. This chain links TRBV5-1 with TRBJ1-1; 7 bases are shared with TRBD1. The trim removed 4 bases at V and 8 bases at J, leaving 11 bases unmatched. The CDR3 spans 14 residues. The germline gives CDR1 SGHRS, CDR2 YFSETQ. Here the CDR3 reads CASSPTQGVSEAFF. The DNA for the CDR3 is TGCGCCAGCAGCCCGACGCAGGGGGTGTCAGAAGCTTTCTTT.

This clonotype was counted at least ten times. The chain links TRBV25-1 to TRBJ1-1; weak D call: TRBD1 (6 bases). Germline lookup yields CDR1 MGHDK and CDR2 SYGVNS. The CDR3 runs 13 residues. Trimming left V 1 base short and J 11 bases short, with 14 bases between. The CDR3 here is CASSESLGGGAFF. As DNA, the CDR3 is TGTGCCAGCAGTGAATCCCTCGGGGGGGGCGCTTTCTTT.